The source of this T cell receptor (beta chain) is a study of T cells in Graves' hyperthyroidism and ophthalmopathy. General study results and limits: Among thyroid clonotypes expanded above 0.001, most also appeared in blood. Separating ophthalmopathy from stable hyperthyroidism was achieved by a 13 V-J model.

V gave up 4 bases and J gave up 3 bases; unmatched junction bases: 8. The V gene's germline CDR1 is ENHRY and CDR2 SYGVKD. This CDR3 has 15 residues. This clonotype has a count of ten or more. The antigen is undetermined. The CDR3 regions of TCR beta were amplified from RNA transcripts. HTBI primers were used for first-round RT-PCR of the TCR CDR3. Using its own MiXCR run on the multiplex PCR reads, TCRdb lists one record per CDR3 protein. The top ten hold about 25% of the sample, which has over 250,000 distinct CDR3 sequences, less than 30% seen once. V usage is TRBV10-3 and J usage is TRBJ2-5; 7 nucleotides line up with TRBD2. Sample: blood. The receptor comes from a man aged 35 to 55 with Graves' hyperthyroidism that later progressed to Graves' ophthalmopathy. The CDR3 region is CAISAPVGGKETQYF. The DNA for the CDR3 is TGTGCCATCAGTGCCCCCGTGGGGGGGAAAGAGACCCAGTACTTC.